The TCR beta chain described here comes from a study of blood T cells in healthy people across ages. Study-wide results and caveats: Age brought a roughly linear fall in TCR beta diversity measured per million T cells.

Per the germline V gene, CDR1 is DFQATT and CDR2 is SNEGSKA (reference sequence). This CDR3 has 15 amino acids. Trimming at V came to 4 bases and at J to 1 base, leaving 6 bases not matched to a gene. It was with a sample-barcoded 5' primer and a J-beta primer mix that a second PCR of about 6 to 11 cycles was run. One entry per CDR3 protein, called by TCRdb with MiXCR from the 5' RACE reads. The table shows 1.5 million to 2 million distinct CDR3 sequences, with roughly two fifths occurring only once. Notes on this clonotype: Its antigen is not identified.

The donors, all healthy, were Caucasians living in Russia, aged about 6 to 100. Samples had at least 6.5 million PBMCs isolated from them. Extractions gave at least 6 micrograms of total RNA per sample. The clonotype was recovered from a human donor in good health. The V call is TRBV20-1, the J call TRBJ2-5, with 10 bases identical to TRBD2. Sequencing input: blood. Here the CDR3 DNA reads TGCAGTGCTACCCTAGCGGGAGAATTCCAAGAGACCCAGTACTTC. Translating gives CSATLAGEFQETQYF.